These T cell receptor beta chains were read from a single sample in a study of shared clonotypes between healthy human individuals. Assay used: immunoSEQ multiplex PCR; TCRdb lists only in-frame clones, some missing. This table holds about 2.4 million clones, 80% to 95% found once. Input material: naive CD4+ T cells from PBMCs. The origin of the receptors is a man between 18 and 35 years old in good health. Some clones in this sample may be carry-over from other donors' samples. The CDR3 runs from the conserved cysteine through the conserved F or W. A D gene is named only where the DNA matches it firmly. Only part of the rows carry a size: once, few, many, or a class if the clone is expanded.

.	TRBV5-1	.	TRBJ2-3	TGCGCCAGCAGCTTCTTCGAGGCAGATACGCAGTATTTT	CASSFFEADTQYF
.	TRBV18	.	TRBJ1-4	TGTGCCAGCTCACCACCGGGCTTTACAGGGTTCGCAGAAAAACTGTTTTTT	CASSPPGFTGFAEKLFF
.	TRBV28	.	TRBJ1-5	TGTGCCAGCAGTTTAATCTGGGGTCAGCCCCAGCATTTT	CASSLIWGQPQHF
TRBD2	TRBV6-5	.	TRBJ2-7	TGTGCCAGCAGCCCGGGACTAGCGTACGCGGAGCAGTACTTC	CASSPGLAYAEQYF
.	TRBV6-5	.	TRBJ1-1	TGTGCCAGCAGTTACTCGGTAGTGATGAACACTGAAGCTTTCTTT	CASSYSVVMNTEAFF
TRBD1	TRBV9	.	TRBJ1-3	TGTGCCAGCAGCGTGCAGGGGGCGGGAAACACCATATATTTT	CASSVQGAGNTIYF
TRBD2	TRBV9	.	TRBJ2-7	TGTGCCAGCAGCGTAGAGGGACTAGCGGGGCTAGGCGAGCAGTACTTC	CASSVEGLAGLGEQYF
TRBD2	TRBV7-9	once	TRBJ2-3	TGTGCCAGCAGACCTAGCGGGAGGCCAGATACGCAGTATTTT	CASRPSGRPDTQYF
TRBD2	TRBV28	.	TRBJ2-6	TGTGCCAGCAGCCCTCCGTGGGGGGGAGGGGCCAACGTCCTGACTTTC	CASSPPWGGGANVLTF
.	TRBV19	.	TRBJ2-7	TGTGCCAGTAGTACCTTAGCGGCGCAGGGGGAGCAGTACTTC	CASSTLAAQGEQYF
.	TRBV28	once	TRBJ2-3	TGTGCCAGCAGGGGCCAGATCTCCGCCCTCACAGATACGCAGTATTTT	CASRGQISALTDTQYF
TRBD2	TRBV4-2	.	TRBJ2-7	TGTGCCAGCAGCCAAGTCTTAGCTAGCGGGAGGTACGAGCAGTACTTC	CASSQVLASGRYEQYF
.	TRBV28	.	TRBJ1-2	TGTGCCAGCAGGTCAGGCGGGGGTTCTTATGGCTACACCTTC	CASRSGGGSYGYTF
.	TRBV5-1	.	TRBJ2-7	TGCGCCAGCAGCTTGGTTGGATCCTACGAGCAGTACTTC	CASSLVGSYEQYF
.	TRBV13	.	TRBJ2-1	TGTGCCAGCAGCCAAGAGACTTCGGGCCCCAGGCCCAATGAGCAGTTCTTC	CASSQETSGPRPNEQFF
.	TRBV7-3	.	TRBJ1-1	TGTGCCAGCAGCTTAACGGCCGGGTGGAACACTGAAGCTTTCTTT	CASSLTAGWNTEAFF
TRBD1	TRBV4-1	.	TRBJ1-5	TGCGCCAGCAGCCAAGATCTTTCCAGGGGGCGAGGGATGGTCAATCAGCCCCAGCATTTT	CASSQDLSRGRGMVNQPQHF
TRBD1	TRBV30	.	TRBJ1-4	TGTGCCTGGAGACCGACAGGGGGCGCGGCCCCTAATGAAAAACTGTTTTTT	CAWRPTGGAAPNEKLFF
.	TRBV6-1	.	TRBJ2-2	TGTGCCAGCAGTCCCACCAGGAACACCGGGGAGCTGTTTTTT	CASSPTRNTGELFF
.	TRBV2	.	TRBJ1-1	TGTGCCAGCAAGGGGGACACTGAAGCTTTCTTT	CASKGDTEAFF
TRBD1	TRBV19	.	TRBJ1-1	TGTGCCAGTAGTAACGACAGGGGGCTTAGTTGGCTGGAATCCCACACTGAAGCTTTCTTT	CASSNDRGLSWLESHTEAFF
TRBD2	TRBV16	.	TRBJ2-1	TGTGCCAGCAGCCACCCGGGGGGGCCAATCTCCTACAATGAGCAGTTCTTC	CASSHPGGPISYNEQFF
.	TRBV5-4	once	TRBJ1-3	TGTGCCAGCAGCTTGGGCAGGTCTGGAAACACCATATATTTT	CASSLGRSGNTIYF
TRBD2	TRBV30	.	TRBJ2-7	TGTGCCTGGAAGACACCTAGGAGGGAGGGATCCTACGAGCAGTACTTC	CAWKTPRREGSYEQYF
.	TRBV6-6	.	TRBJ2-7	TGTGCCAGCAGTTACTCGGATCAGGGCTACGAGCAGTACTTC	CASSYSDQGYEQYF
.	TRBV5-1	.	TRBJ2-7	TGCGCCAGCAGCTTGTGGTCAGGGGAGGTCGAGCAGTACTTC	CASSLWSGEVEQYF
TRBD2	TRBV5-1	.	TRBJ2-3	TGCGCCAGCAGCTGGGGACTAGCGGGAGTTCCAGATACGCAGTATTTT	CASSWGLAGVPDTQYF
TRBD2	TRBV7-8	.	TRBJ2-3	TGTGCCAGCAGCTTAAGCGGGAGGTCCGCAGATACGCAGTATTTT	CASSLSGRSADTQYF
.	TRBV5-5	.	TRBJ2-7	TGTGCCAGCAGCTTTGGGGGTAGCGAGGTCTACGAGCAGTACTTC	CASSFGGSEVYEQYF
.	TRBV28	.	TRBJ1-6	TGTGCCAGCAGTCCTCCGACAGGCGGGAATTCACCCCTCCACTTT	CASSPPTGGNSPLHF
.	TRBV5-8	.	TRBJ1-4	TGTGCCAGCAGCCGTTACCACCGGGCCGAGGGGTTTTTT	CASSRYHRAEGFF
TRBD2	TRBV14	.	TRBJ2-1	TGTGCCAGCAGCCAAGCCCAGACTAGCGGAGCTATCAATGAGCAGTTCTTC	CASSQAQTSGAINEQFF
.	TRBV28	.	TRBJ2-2	TGTGCCAGCACCAAGGGGAGGTATTTCACCGGGGAGCTGTTTTTT	CASTKGRYFTGELFF
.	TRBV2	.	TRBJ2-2	TGTGCCAGCAACGACAAGGCGAACACCGGGGAGCTGTTTTTT	CASNDKANTGELFF
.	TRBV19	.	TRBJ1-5	TGTGCCAGTAGTGTATTATTCCGTGAGCAGCCCCAGCATTTT	CASSVLFREQPQHF
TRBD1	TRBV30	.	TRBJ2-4	TGTGCCTGGAGTCGCGGGACAGGCAAAAACATTCAGTACTTC	CAWSRGTGKNIQYF
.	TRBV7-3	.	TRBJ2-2	TGTGCCAGCAGCCGTACAGGGAGGGACACCGGGGAGCTGTTTTTT	CASSRTGRDTGELFF
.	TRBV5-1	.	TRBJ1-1	TGCGCCAGCAGCCCGGGGGGCAGTTTGAACACTGAAGCTTTCTTT	CASSPGGSLNTEAFF
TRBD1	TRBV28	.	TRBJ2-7	TGTGCCAGCAGTTCAGACAGGGTTCATTACTTC	CASSSDRVHYF
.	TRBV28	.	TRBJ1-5	TGTGCCAGCAGTTTAAGGTATAAATATCAGGTAGGGGGGAATAGCAATCAGCCCCAGCATTTT	CASSLRYKYQVGGNSNQPQHF
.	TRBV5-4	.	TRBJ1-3	TGTGCCAGCAGTCGGGAGGCTTCGGATTCGGGAAACACCATATATTTT	CASSREASDSGNTIYF
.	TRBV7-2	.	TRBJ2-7	TGTGCCAGCAGCCTATTTTCAGGCGAGCAGTACTTC	CASSLFSGEQYF
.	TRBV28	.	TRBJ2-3	TGTGCCAGCGATTCGGCAGGGGGGAGAGATACGCAGTATTTT	CASDSAGGRDTQYF
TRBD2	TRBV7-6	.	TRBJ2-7	TGTGCCAGCAGCAATAGGCCCGGCCTAGCGGGAAACAACGAGCAGTACTTC	CASSNRPGLAGNNEQYF
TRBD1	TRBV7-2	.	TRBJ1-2	TGTGCCAGCAGCGCCAAAATGACAGGGGACTATGGCTACACCTTC	CASSAKMTGDYGYTF
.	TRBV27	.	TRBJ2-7	TGTGCCAGCGACCCACTGGGACAGTACTTC	CASDPLGQYF
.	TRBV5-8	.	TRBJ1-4	TGTGCCAGCAGCTATAGACAGGCGGGGAATGAAAAACTGTTTTTT	CASSYRQAGNEKLFF
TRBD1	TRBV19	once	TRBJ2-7	TGTGCCACTACGGGACCTAAACCGGGACAGGGGAACTACGAGCAGTACTTC	CATTGPKPGQGNYEQYF
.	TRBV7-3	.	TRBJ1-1	TGTGCCAGCAGCCCCTTACCGAGAATGAACACTGAAGCTTTCTTT	CASSPLPRMNTEAFF
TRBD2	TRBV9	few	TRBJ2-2	TGTGCCAGCAGCGTAGGACTAGCGGGAGGGACCGGGGAGCTGTTTTTT	CASSVGLAGGTGELFF
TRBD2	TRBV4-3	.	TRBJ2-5	TGCGCCAGCAGCCAAGATGTAGCGGGAGGTACCGAAGAGACCCAGTACTTC	CASSQDVAGGTEETQYF
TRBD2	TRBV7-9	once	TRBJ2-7	TGTGCCAGCAGCCCTCGGGAGGGGGTTTACGAGCAGTACTTC	CASSPREGVYEQYF
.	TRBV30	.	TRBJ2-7	TGTGCCTGGAGTGCCAGGGGTAGGTCCTACGAGCAGTACTTC	CAWSARGRSYEQYF
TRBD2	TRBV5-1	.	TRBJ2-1	TGCGCCAGCAGCTTGCTATCTTCCCGGACTAGCGGGCTCTATGAGCAGTTCTTC	CASSLLSSRTSGLYEQFF